This is a list of T cell receptor beta chains from one sample in a study of blood T cell repertoires in COVID-19. TCRdb's copy holds only in-frame clones and misses some; the assay was immunoSEQ multiplex PCR. Among some 260,000 clones listed, 87% were seen once. Specimen: peripheral blood. All receptors come from a man between 18 and 29 years old with active or convalescent COVID-19. Each CDR3 is given with its conserved first and last residue.

J gene,V gene,CDR3 protein
TRBJ2-2,TRBV7-9,CASSRTGWGNTGELFF
TRBJ1-2,TRBV28,CASSLTGVGYTF
TRBJ2-3,TRBV14,CASSQDSDTTQYF
TRBJ1-5,TRBV19,CASSSTDNQPQHF
TRBJ2-5,TRBV7-2,CASSPASAETQYF
TRBJ1-1,TRBV7-6,CASKVGENTEAFF
TRBJ2-2,TRBV5-8,CASSLRGSTGELFF
TRBJ2-3,TRBV7-3,CASSTSTGRDTQYF
TRBJ1-5,TRBV6-5,CASKKRDRDFQPQHF
TRBJ1-4,TRBV2,CASSDFGIANEKLFF
TRBJ1-2,TRBV6-5,CASTDRYNYGYTF
TRBJ2-7,TRBV4-2,CASSQGQRGGSYEQYF
TRBJ1-2,TRBV24-1,CATSDPGTGFGYTF
TRBJ2-5,TRBV6-5,CASSYVMTGGSETQYF
TRBJ2-1,TRBV19,CASFQGELRFF
TRBJ1-2,TRBV3-1/TRBV3-2,CASSQERQDGYTF
TRBJ1-2,TRBV27,CASSMTSGGPYGYTF
TRBJ1-6,TRBV4-3,CASSQAGKNSPLHF
TRBJ1-5,TRBV7-8,CASSLDSGNQPQHF
TRBJ2-1,TRBV4-3,CASSQGGTSGTRSSYNEQFF
TRBJ2-5,TRBV2,CASSAQETQYF
TRBJ2-2,TRBV5-1,CASSLAGQGNTGELFF
TRBJ2-1,TRBV24-1,CATSDFPPGTGGRYNEQFF
TRBJ1-4,TRBV6-5,CASSLLTGRNEKLFF
TRBJ2-1,TRBV19,CASIGYSYNEQFF
TRBJ1-1,TRBV12-5,CASGSTRAPGEAFF
TRBJ2-7,TRBV19,CASSRMTEYEQYF